These 17 T cell receptor beta chains were all obtained from the same sample, sequenced in a study of blood T cell repertoires in COVID-19. Sequencing used immunoSEQ multiplex PCR; TCRdb keeps in-frame clones, though not all of them. In the table there are about 480,000 clones, about 85% of which are singletons. Specimen: PBMCs or T cells enriched from blood (not recorded which). All receptors derive from a woman aged 55-75 years who had recovered from COVID-19.

This chain connects TRBV5-4 to TRBJ1-2, with a tentative D call TRBD1 (5 bases). CDR3 length: 15 residues. V lost 0 bases, J lost 3 bases, and 12 bases lay in between. CDR1 and CDR2 from the germline V gene are SGHNT and YYREEE (reference sequence). CDR3 coding DNA: TGTGCCAGCAGCTTGGCCAGAGGAGGGGACTATGGCTACACCTTC. It yields the protein CASSLARGGDYGYTF.

The chain is built from TRBV6-5 and TRBJ1-4; TRBD1 might be the D (6 bases). CDR1 and CDR2 (germline): MNHEY, SVGAGI. This CDR3 has 16 amino acids. V was shortened by 4 bases and J by 11 bases, with 23 bases between the two germline ends. CDR3 residues: CASSWLMTGQPGKLFF. CDR3 sequence (DNA): TGTGCCAGCAGTTGGCTAATGACAGGACAACCTGGGAAACTGTTTTTT.

The V gene is TRBV27, the J gene TRBJ1-4; tentatively, D is TRBD1 (6 bases). There are 14 residues in the CDR3. The V end was cut by 8 bases, the J end by 6 bases, with 16 bases between. The V gene's germline CDR1 is MNHEY and CDR2 SMNVEV (reference sequence). The CDR3 loop reads CASRPAGADEKLFF. CDR3 nucleotide sequence: TGTGCCAGCCGCCCGGCAGGGGCGGATGAAAAACTGTTTTTT.

The chain uses TRBV5-4 and TRBJ2-2, with D possibly matching TRBD2 (7 bases). CDR1 and CDR2 (germline): SGHNT, YYREEE (reference sequence). The CDR3 length is 15 residues. Between the trimmed V and J ends, which lost 3 bases and 4 bases, there was a span of 13 bases. The CDR3 region is CASSWEGGSTGELFF. DNA for the CDR3: TGTGCCAGCAGCTGGGAGGGGGGAAGCACCGGGGAGCTGTTTTTT.

The CDR3 nucleotides are TGTGCCAGCAGGGGACAGTCATACAATGAGCAGTTCTTC. Its protein product is CASRGQSYNEQFF. The rearrangement joins TRBV2 to TRBJ2-1, with 7 bases matching TRBD1. V gave up 6 bases and J gave up 4 bases; unmatched junction bases: 3. This CDR3 has 13 residues. Germline CDR1 and CDR2: SNHLY and FYNNEI.

The chain joins TRBV25-1 to TRBJ2-1; 9 nucleotides line up with TRBD1. V was clipped by 4 bases and J by 5 bases; unmatched bases: 9. CDR1 is MGHDK and CDR2 is SYGVNS in the germline V gene. The CDR3 runs 16 residues. The CDR3 here is CASSGPWGQGNNEQFF. CDR3 in DNA: TGTGCCAGCAGTGGTCCCTGGGGACAGGGTAACAATGAGCAGTTCTTC.

This clone has a handful of counts. The gene calls are TRBV5-1 and TRBJ2-7; 8 nucleotides agree with TRBD1. Trimming cost V 6 bases and J 6 bases; bases outside gene matches: 17. CDR3 length: 16 amino acids. Per germline, CDR1 SGHRS and CDR2 YFSETQ. The CDR3 region is CASTRQTGETFSEQYF. Here the CDR3 DNA reads TGCGCCAGCACCCGCCAGACAGGGGAGACATTCTCCGAGCAGTACTTC.

The chain has TRBV2 and TRBJ1-4; 10 bases map to TRBD1. V dropped 6 bases and J dropped 6; count of bases not matched to a gene: 7. This CDR3 has 15 residues. CDR1 is SNHLY and CDR2 is FYNNEI in the germline V gene. The CDR3 region has the DNA TGTGCCAGCAGGAGACAGGGGGCTGGAGATGAAAAACTGTTTTTT. This translates into CASRRQGAGDEKLFF.

The rearrangement joins TRBV9 to TRBJ2-1; TRBD1 agrees at 9 bases. The V segment lost 3 bases and the J segment 2 bases; nucleotides outside the gene matches: 3. Germline V lookup: CDR1 SGDLS, CDR2 YYNGEE. The CDR3 consists of 15 residues. Written as DNA, the CDR3 is TGTGCCAGCAGCGGCACAGGGGGCACCTACAATGAGCAGTTCTTC. It encodes CASSGTGGTYNEQFF.

The chain combines TRBV5-1 with TRBJ1-1, with TRBD1 as a possible D gene (5 bases). Deletions cut 5 bases from V and 4 bases from J, with 15 bases between. The CDR3 contains 14 residues. Germline CDR1 is SGHRS and CDR2 is YFSETQ. CDR3 nucleotides: TGCGCCAGCAGATGGGGGGTCGGTAGCACTGAAGCTTTCTTT. Its translation: CASRWGVGSTEAFF.

V and J are TRBV15 and TRBJ1-2; a possible D gene is TRBD1 (5 bases). The germline CDR1 and CDR2 sequences are LNHNV and YYDKDF (reference sequence). The ends were cut back, 0 bases at V and 8 bases at J, with 10 bases in the middle. The CDR3 consists of 13 residues. The CDR3 is CATSRDTGLGYTF. In nucleotides, the CDR3 is TGTGCCACCAGCAGAGACACAGGTTTAGGCTACACCTTC.

The V gene is TRBV2, the J gene TRBJ1-1; 8 bases line up with TRBD1. The trim removed 6 bases at V and 1 base at J, leaving 7 bases unmatched. Germline V gene lookup returns CDR1 SNHLY and CDR2 FYNNEI. This CDR3 comprises 15 residues. CDR3 coding DNA: TGTGCCAGCAGGAACGACAGGGGACCGAACACTGAAGCTTTCTTT. As protein: CASRNDRGPNTEAFF. The whole variable domain, filled in from reference TRBV2 and TRBJ1-1, reads EPEVTQTPSHQVTQMGQEVILRCVPISNHLYFYWYRQILGQKVEFLVSFYNNEISEKSEIFDDQFSVERPDGSNFTLKIRSTKLEDSAMYFCASRNDRGPNTEAFFGQGTRLTVV.

This clone was counted a single time. The chain recombines TRBV5-8 with TRBJ1-4, with D unresolved. Trimming shortened V by 1 base and J by 8 bases, and 6 bases separated the two germline ends. Germline CDR1 SGHTS, CDR2 YDEGEE. The length of the CDR3 is 12 residues. DNA of the CDR3: TGTGCCAGCAGCTTGTCCCGGGAAAAACTGTTTTTT. Amino acids: CASSLSREKLFF. The full variable domain, rest sourced from reference TRBV5-8 and TRBJ1-4, is EAGVTQSPTHLIKTRGQQATLRCSPISGHTSVYWYQQALGLGLQFLLWYDEGEERNRGNFPPRFSGRQFPNYSSELNVNALELEDSALYLCASSLSREKLFFGSGTQLSVL.

The rearrangement links TRBV28 to TRBJ2-7; maybe TRBD2 (7 bases). V lost 6 bases and J lost 3, with 18 bases in between. This CDR3 comprises 15 residues. Germline CDR1 MDHEN, CDR2 SYDVKM. The CDR3 bases are TGTGCCAGCAGCTTGGGGGGGACAAATCTCTACGAGCAGTACTTC. Encoded protein: CASSLGGTNLYEQYF.

V is TRBV7-2 and J is TRBJ2-5; D remains unclear. Trimming shortened V by 1 base and J by 1 base, and 4 bases separated the two germline ends. The CDR3 covers 13 residues. From germline, CDR1 is SGHTA and CDR2 FQGNSA. The CDR3 DNA reads TGTGCCAGCAGCTTAGGTCTCCAAGAGACCCAGTACTTC. Translated: CASSLGLQETQYF. The full variable domain, in which reference TRBV7-2 and TRBJ2-5 provide the parts outside the CDR3, is GAGVSQSPSNKVTEKGKDVELRCDPISGHTALYWYRQSLGQGLEFLIYFQGNSAPDKSGLPSDRFSAERTGGSVSTLTIQRTQQEDSAVYLCASSLGLQETQYFGPGTRLLVL.

The genes are TRBV12-3 or TRBV12-4 and TRBJ1-1, with a tentative D call TRBD1 (6 bases). CDR3 length: 13 amino acids. The germline V and J ends were trimmed by 5 bases and 5 bases, with 12 bases remaining between them. For the CDR3, the DNA is TGTGCCAGCAGTACAACGAGGGGGACTGAAGCTTTCTTT. Protein product: CASSTTRGTEAFF.

V and J are TRBV5-1 and TRBJ1-6; D is unresolved. V was pared by 6 bases and J by 7 bases, with 14 bases between. The CDR3 sequence is 14 residues long. Germline loops: CDR1 SGHRS, CDR2 YFSETQ. Written as DNA, the CDR3 is TGCGCCAGCATGGATCCGAGGATCAATTCACCCCTCCACTTT. This sequence encodes CASMDPRINSPLHF.